These 27 T cell receptor beta chains were all obtained from the same sample, sequenced in a study of patients and donors after allogeneic stem cell transplantation. MiXCR was run by TCRdb on the RT-PCR reads, yielding one entry per CDR3 protein. The data contain approximately 140,000 distinct CDR3 sequences, 37% of them seen just once; the ten biggest clones take up 40% to 55%. The sequencing sample was made of blood, either unsorted or a sorted T cell fraction (not recorded which). Source of these receptors: a human donor who was either an allogeneic HSCT recipient or a stem cell or donor lymphocyte infusion donor (not recorded which). It is not recorded whose cells these are; they may come from a transplant donor.

The rearrangement joins TRBV27 to TRBJ1-6; TRBD1 is a possible D gene (5 bases). The V end lost 1 base, the J end lost 9 bases, and 22 bases lay between the germline ends. The CDR3 totals 18 residues. Germline lookup yields CDR1 MNHEY and CDR2 SMNVEV (reference sequence). This CDR3 reads CASSLLGRQLPISSPLHF. The CDR3 nucleotides are TGTGCCAGCAGTTTATTAGGCCGACAGCTACCGATTTCTTCACCCCTCCACTTT.

The V call is TRBV12-3 or TRBV12-4, the J call TRBJ1-5; 9 bases fit TRBD1. CDR3 length equals 14 residues. Unmatched junction bases numbered 4, after V lost 6 bases and J lost 4 bases. This CDR3 reads CASRIGQGNQPQHF. As DNA, the CDR3 is TGTGCCAGCAGAATCGGACAGGGGAATCAGCCCCAGCATTTT.

This rearrangement joins TRBV7-9 to TRBJ1-5, with D possibly matching TRBD1 (5 bases). This CDR3 region has 14 residues. With 2 bases removed from V and 5 bases from J, the gap between germline ends came to 10 bases. CDR1 and CDR2 from the germline V gene are SEHNR and FQNEAQ (reference sequence). CDR3 sequence (DNA): TGTGCCAGCAGCTTAAGGGGTGAGGATCAGCCCCAGCATTTT. Amino acids: CASSLRGEDQPQHF.

The rearrangement joins TRBV9 to TRBJ1-6, with unresolved D. Germline assignment: CDR1 SGDLS and CDR2 YYNGEE. This CDR3 has 12 amino acids. V shed 3 bases and J shed 7 bases, with 5 bases lying between them. CDR3 nucleotides: TGTGCCAGCAGCGACGGAAATTCACCCCTCCACTTT. It codes for CASSDGNSPLHF.

The chain links TRBV27 to TRBJ2-3, with D tentatively TRBD1 (6 bases). Germline V lookup: CDR1 MNHEY, CDR2 SMNVEV (reference sequence). The CDR3 is made up of 15 amino acids. V shed 3 bases and J shed 2 bases, with 12 bases lying between them. Here the CDR3 DNA reads TGTGCCAGCAGTTTGACGGACAGCCCCACAGATACGCAGTATTTT. It codes for CASSLTDSPTDTQYF.

The rearrangement uses TRBV12-3 or TRBV12-4 and TRBJ1-2, with D tentatively TRBD1 (5 bases). This CDR3 comprises 13 residues. V was shortened by 5 bases and J by 6 bases, with 13 bases between the two germline ends. Written as DNA, the CDR3 is TGTGCCAGCAGTATCCCCGGAGGGGATGGCTACACCTTC. Amino acids: CASSIPGGDGYTF.

The gene calls are TRBV20-1 and TRBJ1-1; D unresolved. Trimming shortened V by 5 bases and J by 1 base, and 8 bases separated the two germline ends. The CDR3 has 12 amino acids. Germline CDR1 DFQATT, CDR2 SNEGSKA (reference sequence). The DNA for the CDR3 is TGCAGTGCTGGACCGCAGAACACTGAAGCTTTCTTT. It encodes CSAGPQNTEAFF.

This sequence joins TRBV12-3 or TRBV12-4 and TRBJ1-2, with a weak D call TRBD1 (5 bases). The CDR3 has 14 residues. Trimming took 3 bases from V and 4 from J, leaving 12 bases between them. The CDR3 region has the DNA TGTGCCAGCAGTTTTGGAGGGGTCGGCTATGGCTACACCTTC. Translating it yields CASSFGGVGYGYTF.

The chain is built from TRBV15 and TRBJ2-5; D may be TRBD1 (5 bases). In germline, CDR1 is LNHNV, CDR2 YYDKDF (reference sequence). CDR3 length: 14 residues. V was trimmed by 3 bases and J by 5 bases, leaving 13 bases between them. CDR3: CATSRPKGLETQYF. The CDR3 DNA reads as TGTGCCACCAGCAGGCCCAAGGGGTTGGAGACCCAGTACTTC.

The chain employs TRBV24-1 and TRBJ1-2; D is unresolved. From germline, CDR1 is KGHDR and CDR2 SFDVKD. The CDR3 is 15 residues long. The V gene lost 3 bases and the J gene lost 4 bases, with 14 bases spanning the gap. CDR3 bases: TGTGCCACCAGTGATCCCGATCGGGGATTCTATGGCTACACCTTC. Translating gives CATSDPDRGFYGYTF.

This clonotype was observed a few times. The rearrangement links TRBV9 to TRBJ2-2; weak D call: TRBD2 (6 bases). V was clipped by 2 bases and J by 7 bases, with 21 bases between them. The CDR3 has 17 residues. Germline V lookup: CDR1 SGDLS, CDR2 YYNGEE. CDR3 sequence (DNA): TGTGCCAGCAGCGTCCCCCGGGACTCACTGCGAATCGGGGAGCTGTTTTTT. Translated: CASSVPRDSLRIGELFF. Variable domain in full (rest from reference TRBV9 and TRBJ2-2): DSGVTQTPKHLITATGQRVTLRCSPRSGDLSVYWYQQSLDQGLQFLIQYYNGEERAKGNILERFSAQQFPDLHSELNLSSLELGDSALYFCASSVPRDSLRIGELFFGEGSRLTVL.

J is TRBJ2-3 and V is TRBV12-3 or TRBV12-4; tentatively, D is TRBD1 (5 bases). The CDR3 spans 13 residues. The V and J ends lost 3 bases and 5 bases respectively, with 9 bases between them. This CDR3 is CASSFQGLDTQYF. The CDR3, as DNA: TGTGCCAGCAGTTTTCAGGGATTAGATACGCAGTATTTT.

This clonotype was counted a few times. This sequence joins TRBV12-3 or TRBV12-4 and TRBJ2-2; no definite D call. V gave up 6 bases and J gave up 3 bases, with 11 bases separating them. This CDR3 is 14 amino acids long. CDR3 DNA: TGTGCCAGCAGGGTGTTGAGTTACACCGGGGAGCTGTTTTTT. Amino acids: CASRVLSYTGELFF.

The chain joins TRBV7-2 to TRBJ2-3, with TRBD2 matching over 12 bases. Germline lookup yields CDR1 SGHTA and CDR2 FQGNSA. V was clipped by 5 bases and J by 2 bases; unmatched bases: 5. The length of the CDR3 is 16 residues. CDR3 DNA sequence: TGTGCCAGCAGCCCCCGGACTAGCGGGGACACAGATACGCAGTATTTT. It specifies CASSPRTSGDTDTQYF.

This clonotype occurred a few times. The genes are TRBV7-9 and TRBJ2-2; 9 bases align to TRBD1. The CDR3 has 16 amino acids. CDR1 and CDR2 (germline): SEHNR, FQNEAQ (reference sequence). The V gene end was trimmed by 2 bases and the J gene end by 0 bases; junction bases not matched to a gene: 1. CDR3 sequence: CASSLWDRANTGELFF. CDR3 DNA sequence: TGTGCCAGCAGCTTATGGGACAGGGCGAACACCGGGGAGCTGTTTTTT.

The gene calls are TRBV3-1 and TRBJ1-3, with D unresolved. Germline lookup yields CDR1 LGHDT and CDR2 YNNKEL (reference sequence). This CDR3 has 15 residues. The V end lost 0 bases, the J end lost 2 bases, and 8 bases lay between the germline ends. CDR3 coding DNA: TGTGCCAGCAGCCAAGATAGTTGGGCTGGAAACACCATATATTTT. Protein: CASSQDSWAGNTIYF. The whole variable domain, remainder taken from reference TRBV3-1 and TRBJ1-3, is DTAVSQTPKYLVTQMGNDKSIKCEQNLGHDTMYWYKQDSKKFLKIMFSYNNKELIINETVPNRFSPKSPDKAHLNLHINSLELGDSAVYFCASSQDSWAGNTIYFGEGSWLTVV.

The chain couples TRBV18 to TRBJ1-3; D is undetermined. The CDR3 extends over 16 amino acids. The germline CDR1 and CDR2 sequences are KGHSH and LQKENI. V was trimmed by 4 bases and J by 2 bases, leaving 15 bases between them. The CDR3: CASSRGPELAGNTIYF. The CDR3 DNA follows: TGTGCCAGCTCACGCGGCCCGGAGCTCGCTGGAAACACCATATATTTT.

The genes are TRBV10-3 and TRBJ2-7; 8 nucleotides line up with TRBD2. The germline CDR1 and CDR2 sequences are ENHRY and SYGVKD. Trimming removed 3 bases from V and 6 bases from J; junction bases left unmatched: 1. This CDR3 has 12 residues. As DNA, the CDR3 is TGTGCCATCAGTGACGGGGGGGTCGAGCAGTACGTC. This translates into CAISDGGVEQYV.

The rearrangement joins TRBV25-1 to TRBJ1-1; D perhaps matches TRBD1 (6 bases). Germline CDR1 MGHDK, CDR2 SYGVNS. The CDR3 is 14 amino acids. V was pared by 2 bases and J by 6 bases, with 13 bases between. The CDR3: CASSERGGDSEAFF. CDR3 DNA: TGTGCCAGCAGTGAACGAGGGGGTGACTCTGAAGCTTTCTTT.

The V gene is TRBV5-1, the J gene TRBJ2-1, with 11 positions matching TRBD2. Germline values: CDR1 SGHRS, CDR2 YFSETQ. Unmatched junction bases numbered 3, after V lost 4 bases and J lost 0 bases. The CDR3 contains 16 residues. The CDR3 region is CASSPLAGASYNEQFF. In DNA, the CDR3 is TGCGCCAGCAGCCCACTAGCGGGGGCCTCCTACAATGAGCAGTTCTTC.

The chain is built from TRBV12-3 or TRBV12-4 and TRBJ1-2, with unresolved D. The CDR3 covers 11 residues. Trimming pared 2 bases from V and 7 bases from J, leaving 5 bases between. The CDR3 loop reads CASSLRAGYTF. The CDR3 nucleotides are TGTGCCAGCAGTTTACGCGCTGGCTACACCTTC.

The sample holds a few counts of this clonotype. The V gene is TRBV20-1, the J gene TRBJ2-6; D uncertain. The CDR3 length is 15 residues. V gave up 6 bases and J gave up 0 bases, with 12 bases separating them. Germline V CDR1 and CDR2: DFQATT, SNEGSKA (reference sequence). CDR3: CSACRPFSGANVLTF. DNA of the CDR3: TGCAGTGCCTGCAGACCTTTCTCTGGGGCCAACGTCCTGACTTTC.

The chain has TRBV4-2 and TRBJ2-7, with a tentative D call TRBD2 (5 bases). This CDR3 contains 14 residues. Germline V gives CDR1 LGHNA, CDR2 YNFKEQ. V lost 1 base and J 2 bases, leaving 9 bases between the germline ends. The CDR3 protein is CASSQAGLAYEQYF. CDR3 DNA: TGTGCCAGCAGCCAAGCGGGGTTAGCCTACGAGCAGTACTTC.

V usage is TRBV10-3 and J usage is TRBJ1-6; no clear D gene. The V end lost 0 bases, the J end lost 9 bases, and 9 bases lay between the germline ends. There are 14 residues in the CDR3. Per the germline V gene, CDR1 is ENHRY and CDR2 is SYGVKD. This CDR3 reads CAISESLRSSPLHF. The CDR3, as DNA: TGTGCCATCAGTGAGTCGTTAAGGAGTTCACCCCTCCACTTT.

The sample holds a few counts of this clonotype. The chain links TRBV20-1 to TRBJ2-3, with 10 nucleotides matching TRBD2. This CDR3 is 15 amino acids long. Trimming removed 3 bases from V and 2 bases from J; junction bases left unmatched: 5. The germline CDR1 and CDR2 sequences are DFQATT and SNEGSKA (reference sequence). CDR3 in DNA: TGCAGTGCTAGGAGCGGGGGGGCTATCACAGATACGCAGTATTTT. Translation gives CSARSGGAITDTQYF.

The rearrangement joins TRBV7-3 to TRBJ2-5, with 10 nucleotides matching TRBD2. Per the germline V gene, CDR1 is SGHTA and CDR2 is FQGTGA. CDR3 length equals 13 residues. V lost 6 bases, J lost 4 bases, and 2 bases stayed unmatched. CDR3 in DNA: TGTGCCAGCAGTTCTAGCGGGGGAGAGACCCAGTACTTC. Encoded protein: CASSSSGGETQYF.

This chain uses TRBV25-1 with TRBJ1-3; D not certain. Germline V CDR1 and CDR2: MGHDK, SYGVNS. With 6 bases removed from V and 0 bases from J, the gap between germline ends came to 18 bases. This CDR3 has 17 amino acids. This CDR3 reads CASRAQRSAPSGNTIYF. In DNA, the CDR3 is TGTGCCAGCAGGGCCCAAAGAAGCGCACCCTCTGGAAACACCATATATTTT.